Listed below are T cell receptor beta chains from one sample, sequenced in a study of cytomegalovirus exposure and HLA in healthy donors. Method: immunoSEQ multiplex PCR; TCRdb's copy keeps in-frame clones and lacks some. The table lists about 160,000 clones, about 80% of them singletons. The specimen sequenced was PBMCs. These TCRs come from a man between 18 and 29 years old in good health and CMV-seropositive. Each CDR3 is given with its conserved first and last residue. D genes are given only for firm matches. Not all rows give a size; the values are once, few, many and, for expanded clones, a class.

cdr3_aa cdr3_nt v_call clone_size d_call j_call
CASSITGGEAEKLFF TGTGCCAGCAGCATCACCGGGGGGGAAGCCGAAAAACTGTTTTTT TRBV11-2 once NA TRBJ1-4
CAIGPGGRMNTEAFF TGTGCCATCGGGCCCGGAGGACGAATGAACACTGAAGCTTTCTTT TRBV10-3 NA NA TRBJ1-1
CASRSGSGLAGDEQFF TGTGCCAGCAGAAGCGGCTCGGGACTAGCGGGAGATGAGCAGTTCTTC TRBV4-2 NA TRBD2 TRBJ2-1
CASSPQTGDDGELFF TGTGCCAGCAGCCCCCAGACAGGGGATGACGGGGAGCTGTTTTTT TRBV5-6 few TRBD1 TRBJ2-2
CAISAQVGGLDTEAFF TGTGCCATCAGTGCTCAGGTCGGAGGTTTGGACACTGAAGCTTTCTTT TRBV10-3 NA NA TRBJ1-1
CASSQSPRGEQYF TGCGCCAGCAGCCAGAGTCCTAGGGGCGAGCAGTACTTC TRBV4-1 NA NA TRBJ2-7
CASSPNYGYTF TGTGCCAGCAGCCCAAACTATGGCTACACCTTC TRBV28 NA NA TRBJ1-2
CAGKGQSTDTQYF TGTGCCGGTAAGGGACAGAGCACAGATACGCAGTATTTT TRBV6-1 once TRBD1 TRBJ2-3
CATPGQGAYGYTF TGTGCCACGCCGGGACAGGGGGCCTATGGCTACACCTTC TRBV19 NA TRBD1 TRBJ1-2
CASSQVVSTEAFF TGCGCCAGCAGCCAAGTTGTGAGCACTGAAGCTTTCTTT TRBV4-3 NA NA TRBJ1-1
CASSINQGMVYGYTF TGTGCCAGTAGTATTAATCAGGGGATGGTTTATGGCTACACCTTC TRBV19 NA NA TRBJ1-2
CASRKVGGQETQYF TGTGCCAGCAGGAAAGTGGGGGGACAAGAGACCCAGTACTTC TRBV2 NA NA TRBJ2-5
CSAGTSGNYEQYF TGCAGCGCGGGGACTAGCGGAAACTACGAGCAGTACTTC TRBV29-1 NA TRBD2 TRBJ2-7
CASSQENRGPQLSTEAFF TGCGCCAGCAGCCAGGAAAACAGGGGGCCGCAATTGAGCACTGAAGCTTTCTTT TRBV4-1 NA TRBD1 TRBJ1-1
CASRVALAGEQFF TGTGCCAGCAGGGTAGCGCTAGCGGGTGAGCAGTTCTTC TRBV2 NA TRBD2 TRBJ2-1
CASSVSLTGSFQPQHF TGTGCCAGTAGTGTAAGTCTTACAGGGAGTTTTCAGCCCCAGCATTTT TRBV19 NA NA TRBJ1-5
CASSFNRGNQPQHF TGTGCCAGCAGCTTCAATCGGGGAAATCAGCCCCAGCATTTT TRBV7-2 NA NA TRBJ1-5
CAISSDRADGYTF TGTGCCATCAGTTCCGACAGGGCCGACGGCTACACCTTC TRBV10-3 NA TRBD1 TRBJ1-2
CASSLGWGDEQYF TGTGCCAGCAGCCTGGGTTGGGGGGACGAGCAGTACTTC TRBV5-6 NA NA TRBJ2-7
CASSPTGVDNEQFF TGTGCCAGCTCACCAACCGGGGTCGACAATGAGCAGTTCTTC TRBV18 NA NA TRBJ2-1
CASSLDPTTSRGEQFF TGTGCCAGCAGCTTGGACCCGACTACTAGTCGTGGTGAGCAGTTCTTC TRBV5-4 NA NA TRBJ2-1
CASSQFGTSGGQSYEQYF TGCGCCAGCAGCCAGTTCGGGACTAGTGGGGGGCAGTCCTACGAGCAGTACTTC TRBV5-1 NA TRBD2 TRBJ2-7
CASGGVAYNEQFF TGTGCCAGCGGCGGAGTCGCCTACAATGAGCAGTTCTTC TRBV11-2 once NA TRBJ2-1
CAGRSGLSMETQYF TGTGCCGGCCGTTCGGGACTCTCTATGGAGACCCAGTACTTC TRBV7-9 NA NA TRBJ2-5
CASSLAEADEAFF TGTGCCAGCAGCTTAGCGGAGGCAGACGAAGCTTTCTTT TRBV7-9 NA NA TRBJ1-1
CASRGLGAGEQYF TGTGCCAGCAGGGGACTAGGTGCGGGTGAGCAGTACTTC TRBV27 NA TRBD2 TRBJ2-7
CASSRHTEPPEGAFF TGTGCCAGTAGTCGCCATACCGAGCCTCCGGAGGGAGCTTTCTTT TRBV19 NA NA TRBJ1-1
CASTTGPGHLSYEQYF TGCGCCAGCACCACGGGACCGGGACACCTCTCCTACGAGCAGTACTTC TRBV5-1 NA NA TRBJ2-7
CASSWGREQFF TGTGCCAGCAGCTGGGGGCGGGAGCAGTTCTTC TRBV7-2 NA NA TRBJ2-1
CASSPPVGGEYGELFF TGTGCCAGCAGCCCCCCTGTAGGGGGCGAATACGGGGAGCTGTTTTTT TRBV7-9 NA TRBD1 TRBJ2-2
CASTQSGIGEQYF TGTGCCAGCACCCAATCGGGAATCGGCGAGCAGTACTTC TRBV28 NA NA TRBJ2-7
CASKEGANTEAFF TGCGCCAGCAAGGAGGGGGCAAACACTGAAGCTTTCTTT TRBV10-2 NA TRBD1 TRBJ1-1
CASSSQAGGDTQYF TGTGCCAGCAGCTCCCAAGCGGGTGGGGATACGCAGTATTTT TRBV7-2 NA NA TRBJ2-3
CASSGRRNTEAFF TGTGCCAGCAGTGGACGGAGGAACACTGAAGCTTTCTTT TRBV2 NA NA TRBJ1-1
CASSYTNTEAFF TGCGCCAGCAGTTACACCAACACTGAAGCTTTCTTT TRBV10-1 few NA TRBJ1-1
CASSVYPKTRPYGYTF TGTGCCAGCAGCGTATATCCGAAGACACGTCCCTATGGCTACACCTTC TRBV9 NA NA TRBJ1-2
CASTRLAPYYEQYF TGCGCCAGCACCAGACTAGCTCCCTATTACGAGCAGTACTTC TRBV10-2 NA TRBD2 TRBJ2-7
CASSPHTGVYEQYF TGTGCCAGCAGCCCGCACACGGGGGTCTACGAGCAGTACTTC TRBV6-5 NA NA TRBJ2-7
CASSFDRGVGPDQPQHF TGTGCCAGCAGTTTCGACAGGGGTGTGGGGCCTGATCAGCCCCAGCATTTT TRBV28 NA TRBD1 TRBJ1-5
CASSLTGQGANTEAFF TGTGCCAGTAGTCTCACCGGACAGGGGGCGAACACTGAAGCTTTCTTT TRBV19 NA TRBD1 TRBJ1-1
CASSQDRRWDEQYF TGCGCCAGCAGCCAAGATCGGAGGTGGGACGAGCAGTACTTC TRBV4-3 NA NA TRBJ2-7
CASSLSSEQFF TGTGCCAGCAGCTTAAGTAGTGAGCAGTTCTTC TRBV7-6 NA NA TRBJ2-1
CASSLLGPRDTQYF TGTGCCAGCAGCTTACTGGGGCCCAGAGATACGCAGTATTTT TRBV7-3 NA NA TRBJ2-3
CASSQGIADSSQPQHF TGCGCCAGCAGCCAAGGCATAGCCGACAGCTCTCAGCCCCAGCATTTT TRBV4-1 NA NA TRBJ1-5
CASSSRGGSYEQYF TGTGCCAGCAGTTCCCGGGGAGGGAGCTACGAGCAGTACTTC TRBV6-5 NA TRBD2 TRBJ2-7
CASRRDSLGYTF TGTGCCAGCAGACGAGACAGTCTTGGCTACACATTC TRBV6-6 NA NA TRBJ1-2
CACPHPGRVRELFF TGTGCCTGCCCACACCCGGGAAGAGTGAGGGAGCTGTTTTTT TRBV30 NA NA TRBJ2-2
CASSQDRVDGYTF TGCGCCAGCAGCCAGGACAGGGTGGATGGCTACACCTTC TRBV5-1 NA TRBD1 TRBJ1-2